This is a list of T cell receptor beta chains from one sample in a study of regulatory T cells in long-lasting Graves disease. TCRdb processed the multiplex PCR reads anew with MiXCR; each CDR3 protein has one entry. The table shows 540,000 or so distinct CDR3 sequences, with approximately 13% occurring only once. This sample also appeared in a second study, on T cells in Graves' hyperthyroidism and ophthalmopathy.

The sample was peripheral blood mononuclear cells (PBMCs), taken at new diagnosis, from a patient treated with antithyroid drugs. These receptors came from a man under 40 with Graves disease. Both conserved end residues are part of each CDR3. A D gene is named only where the DNA matches it firmly. Only some rows state a clone size, as once, few, many or a class for expanded clones.

>.|13|many|TRBV5-1|TRBJ2-3
TGCGCCAGCAGCCCTGTCGAAAAGTACACGCAGTATTTT
CASSPVEKYTQYF
>.|17|many|TRBV29-1|TRBJ1-5
TGCAGCTCCCCCCGCCGGGGGCGAATGCATAGCAATCAGCCCCAGCATTTT
CSSPRRGRMHSNQPQHF
>.|16|.|TRBV6-5|TRBJ2-7
TGTGCCAGCAGTCACTCATCGGGGGATGATGCCGTCGAGCAGTACTTC
CASSHSSGDDAVEQYF
>.|11|many|TRBV24-1|TRBJ1-1
TGTGCCACCAGTGATTTAAGGAGAGCTTTCTTT
CATSDLRRAFF
>TRBD1|14|few|TRBV20-1|TRBJ2-3
TGCAGTGCTGGGGACAGGGGTAGCACAGATACGCAGTATTTT
CSAGDRGSTDTQYF
>.|14|many|TRBV10-3|TRBJ2-7
TGTGCCATCGGTTCAGCCAGGGGATCCTACGAGCAGTACTTC
CAIGSARGSYEQYF
>.|15|many|TRBV6-1|TRBJ1-2
TGTGCCAGCAGTGGTACGGCCTCAGCTAACTATGGCTACACCTTC
CASSGTASANYGYTF
>.|13|many|TRBV10-1|TRBJ1-6
TGCGCCAGCAGTGCGCCGGGAAATTCACCCCTCCACTTT
CASSAPGNSPLHF
>TRBD1|13|many|TRBV5-1|TRBJ2-7
TGCGCCAGCAGCTTCGGACAGGGCCACGAGCAGTACTTC
CASSFGQGHEQYF
>TRBD2|16|.|TRBV9|TRBJ2-5
TGTGCCAGCAGCGTAGCAGCGGGAGGGCCCGGGGAGACCCAGTACTTC
CASSVAAGGPGETQYF
>.|11|once|TRBV12-3/TRBV12-4|TRBJ2-5
TGTGCCAGCAGTAACCTCGAGACCCAGTACTTC
CASSNLETQYF
>TRBD2|17|few|TRBV29-1|TRBJ2-4
TGCAGCGTTACGGGACTAGCGGGGGCCCTAGCCAAAAACATTCAGTACTTC
CSVTGLAGALAKNIQYF
>.|13|.|TRBV7-2|TRBJ2-7
TGTGCCAGCAGCTTAGCAGAGGGACGAGAGCAGTACTTC
CASSLAEGREQYF
>TRBD1|14|.|TRBV20-1|TRBJ1-3
TGCAGTGCTAGAGTGACAGGGGCTGGAAACACCATATATTTT
CSARVTGAGNTIYF
>.|13|.|TRBV5-1|TRBJ2-5
TGCGCCAGCAGCCTTGACCCCAGCAAGACCCAGTACTTC
CASSLDPSKTQYF
>TRBD1|18|few|TRBV4-2|TRBJ2-7
TGTGCCAGCAGCCAAGAACTGCTCATCGGACAGGGAGGTGACGAGCAGTACTTC
CASSQELLIGQGGDEQYF
>TRBD2|15|.|TRBV2|TRBJ2-1
TGTGCCAGCAGCTTGACTAGCGGACCCTACAATGAGCAGTTCTTC
CASSLTSGPYNEQFF
>TRBD1|15|many|TRBV3-1|TRBJ2-3
TGTGCCAGCAGCCTTCGAACAGGGGCGACAGATACGCAGTATTTT
CASSLRTGATDTQYF
>.|13|many|TRBV6-2/TRBV6-3|TRBJ2-5
TGTGCCAGCAGCCCCCCTGGGTCAGTGACCCAGTACTTC
CASSPPGSVTQYF
>.|14|many|TRBV28|TRBJ2-5
TGTGCCAGCCAGCGTCTTGCGGTCCAAGAGACCCAGTACTTC
CASQRLAVQETQYF
>.|13|many|TRBV20-1|TRBJ1-5
TGCAGTGCTAGAGAATGGGGGAATCAGCCCCAGCATTTT
CSAREWGNQPQHF
>.|16|many|TRBV10-3|TRBJ1-5
TGTGCCATCAGTGAGACGTGGCAGGGGATGAAGCAGCCCCAGCATTTT
CAISETWQGMKQPQHF
>.|14|.|TRBV18|TRBJ2-2
TGTGCCAGCTCACCACTCGGGAACGTCGGGGAGCTGTTTTTT
CASSPLGNVGELFF
>TRBD1|15|many|TRBV11-2|TRBJ1-5
TGTGCCAGCAGCATAGGGACAGGGAGGTATCAGCCCCAGCATTTT
CASSIGTGRYQPQHF
>.|12|many|TRBV29-1|TRBJ2-1
TGCAGCGTTCGTGGGCGATACAATGAGCAGTTCTTC
CSVRGRYNEQFF
>.|15|many|TRBV10-1|TRBJ2-1
TGCGCCAGCAGTGAGGGCACCGGGGGTTTAAATGAGCAGTTCTTC
CASSEGTGGLNEQFF
>.|13|few|TRBV5-1|TRBJ1-5
TGCGCCAGCAGCGCGGGGAACGATCAGCCCCAGCATTTT
CASSAGNDQPQHF
>.|13|few|TRBV25-1|TRBJ2-1
TGTGCCAGCGCCCAACCAGGATACGGTGAGCAGTTCTTC
CASAQPGYGEQFF
>.|14|many|TRBV11-2|TRBJ1-1
TGTGCCAGCAGCTTAAATAGTTTGAACACTGAAGCTTTCTTT
CASSLNSLNTEAFF
>TRBD1|14|many|TRBV29-1|TRBJ1-4
TGCAGCGTTAGAACCGGGACAGCGAATGAAAAACTGTTTTTT
CSVRTGTANEKLFF
>.|14|many|TRBV7-9|TRBJ1-4
TGTGCCAGCAGCGCTTGGGGGGGGCGCGAAAAACTGTTTTTT
CASSAWGGREKLFF
>.|15|many|TRBV27|TRBJ2-7
TGTGCCAGCAGTCTTGAGGGCGGGGCCACCTACGAGCAGTACTTC
CASSLEGGATYEQYF
>.|11|many|TRBV20-1|TRBJ2-7
TGCAGTGCCCAGACTTACTACGAGCAGTACTTC
CSAQTYYEQYF
>.|16|many|TRBV12-3/TRBV12-4|TRBJ2-3
TGTGCCAGCAGCCGCAACCGGGACTCGAGCACAGATACGCAGTATTTT
CASSRNRDSSTDTQYF
>.|14|few|TRBV29-1|TRBJ1-6
TGCAGCGTAAGATTAAGGGGTGAGGATTCACCCCTCCACTTT
CSVRLRGEDSPLHF
>TRBD1|14|many|TRBV5-1|TRBJ2-7
TGCGCCAGCAGCCCGACAGGGAACGTGTACGAGCAGTACTTC
CASSPTGNVYEQYF
>TRBD2|15|few|TRBV6-1|TRBJ2-7
TGTGCCAGCAGTGAACTTTCTAGCGGAGCCTACGAGCAGTACTTC
CASSELSSGAYEQYF
>TRBD1|17|many|TRBV13|TRBJ2-7
TGTGCCAGCAGCTCCGGGACAGAATCCCCAACCCTTTACCAGCAGTACTTC
CASSSGTESPTLYQQYF
>TRBD2|15|few|TRBV19|TRBJ2-1
TGTGCCAGTAGGGCCCGGCGGGAGGTATACAATGAGCAGTTCTTC
CASRARREVYNEQFF
>TRBD2|17|.|TRBV3-1|TRBJ2-7
TGTGCCAGCAGCCAACGACTAGCGGGAGTTGACTCCTACGAGCAGTACTTC
CASSQRLAGVDSYEQYF
>.|16|many|TRBV27|TRBJ2-7
TGTGCCAGCAGGCCCGGGGTTGGGGGTCTAACCTACGAGCAGTACTTC
CASRPGVGGLTYEQYF
>.|14|many|TRBV16|TRBJ2-7
TGTGCCAGCAGCCAAGGGCGGGGGCTAGACGAGCAGTACTTC
CASSQGRGLDEQYF
>.|15|.|TRBV18|TRBJ1-2
TGTGCCAGCTCACCCAACCTTGGACACGAGTCGGGCTACACCTTC
CASSPNLGHESGYTF
>.|14|.|TRBV19|TRBJ2-2
TGTGCCAGTAATCCTAGGACGAACACCGGGGAGCTGTTTTTT
CASNPRTNTGELFF
>.|13|many|TRBV10-3|TRBJ2-1
TGTGCCATCAGTGGGCAGAAATACAATGAGCAGTTCTTC
CAISGQKYNEQFF
>.|14|.|TRBV28|TRBJ1-6
TGTGCCAGCAGTTTATCGCAGTGGAATTCACCCCTCCACTTT
CASSLSQWNSPLHF
>TRBD1|19|many|TRBV12-3/TRBV12-4|TRBJ1-5
TGTGCCAGCAGTCCAGACAGGGGGCACACCAGAATTAGCAATCAGCCCCAGCATTTT
CASSPDRGHTRISNQPQHF
>.|13|.|TRBV20-1|TRBJ2-3
TGCAGTGCTAGCCCCGGGGTGGCTTATACGCAGTATTTT
CSASPGVAYTQYF
>.|16|few|TRBV5-1|TRBJ2-6
TGCGCCAGCAGCGTACAGGGTGTCACTGGGGCCAACGTCCTGACTTTC
CASSVQGVTGANVLTF